This T cell receptor (beta chain) was identified during a study of T cell clonality in common variable immunodeficiency. This clone was detected ten times or more. The target antigen is unknown. The read falls 3 residues short of the CDR3 end, and the missing part is taken from the germline J gene. Sequenced by immunoSEQ multiplex PCR; TCRdb stores in-frame clones only, minus some. This sample carries about 37,000 clones, none of them present only once. The CDR3 extends over 13 amino acids. Germline V lookup: CDR1 SGHNT, CDR2 YENEEA. Trimming pared 3 bases from V and 4 bases from J, leaving 8 bases between. Findings of the study overall: Reportedly, TCR beta sequences from common variable immunodeficiency showed fewer deletions and N-nucleotide insertions. Compared with healthy controls, CVID subjects showed increased TCRbeta clonality, mostly in about a third.

Each donor provided about 5 to 9 ml of heparinized whole blood. The chain couples TRBV11-3 to TRBJ2-3; either TRBD1 or TRBD2 may fit D (5 bases each). This TCR was recovered from a person aged 18-70 years in good health. The sequenced material came from peripheral blood mononuclear cells. Incomplete CDR3 DNA: TGTGCCAGCAGCTTGAGGGGATCAGATACG. It specifies CASSLRGSDT. The complete CDR3 reads CASSLRGSDTQYF.